Each of the 18 T cell receptor beta chains below was sequenced from the same sample in a study of cytomegalovirus exposure and HLA in healthy donors. 60 Vbeta and 13 Jbeta primers were used in PCR. The assay was immunoSEQ multiplex PCR, and TCRdb's table has in-frame clones only and misses some. The sample holds 150,000 to 200,000 clones, 84% seen once. Sample: PBMCs. The receptors stem from a boy younger than 18 in good health and CMV-seronegative.

A note on this clone: Since no conserved phenylalanine or tryptophan closes the CDR3, a read error is the likely cause. The rearrangement joins TRBV30 to TRBJ1-3, with no clear D. V was shortened by 0 bases and J by 0 bases, with 15 bases between the two germline ends. The germline gives CDR1 GTSNPN, CDR2 SVGIG (reference sequence). This CDR3 has 17 residues. The CDR3 protein is CAWSVWEWRDSGNTIYL. CDR3 in DNA: TGTGCCTGGAGTGTATGGGAGTGGAGGGACTCTGGAAACACCATATATCTT.

The rearrangement joins TRBV5-4 to TRBJ1-2; D ambiguous. Trimming cost V 4 bases and J 1 base, with 8 bases left between them. In germline, CDR1 is SGHNT, CDR2 YYREEE (reference sequence). The CDR3 sequence is 13 residues long. CDR3 sequence: CASSPDFNYGYTF. DNA for the CDR3: TGTGCCAGCAGCCCGGACTTTAACTATGGCTACACCTTC.

The chain recombines TRBV27 with TRBJ2-6; D gene ambiguous. This CDR3 comprises 15 residues. The V and J ends lost 6 bases and 4 bases respectively, with 13 bases between them. Germline CDR1 and CDR2: MNHEY and SMNVEV (reference sequence). The CDR3 sequence is CASSLMSFGANVLTF. Written as DNA, the CDR3 is TGTGCCAGCAGCCTTATGTCCTTCGGGGCCAACGTCCTGACTTTC.

The chain couples TRBV29-1 to TRBJ2-5, with 8 positions matching TRBD2. The CDR3 consists of 12 residues. The V and J ends lost 7 bases and 9 bases, in that order; junction bases with no gene match: 10. Germline CDR1 SQVTM, CDR2 ANQGSEA. CDR3 sequence (DNA): TGCAGCGAAAGAGGGGGGCGGGGGGCCCAGTACTTC. It encodes CSERGGRGAQYF. The full variable domain, with the rest looked up from reference TRBV29-1 and TRBJ2-5, is SAVISQKPSRDICQRGTSLTIQCQVDSQVTMMFWYRQQPGQSLTLIATANQGSEATYESGFVIDKFPISRPNLTFSTLTVSNMSPEDSSIYLCSERGGRGAQYFGPGTRLLVL.

This clone was found a few times. The chain carries TRBV21-1 and TRBJ2-7; the DNA was not used to check the table's D call, TRBD1. TRBV21-1 is shown as a pseudogene. There are 17 residues in the CDR3. The CDR3 is CASSFYSPGQDPNEQYF. The CDR3 nucleotides read TGTGCCAGCAGCTTTTACTCACCGGGACAGGATCCGAACGAGCAGTACTTC.

This chain connects TRBV28 to TRBJ1-5; possible D gene TRBD1, 6 bases. The CDR3 is 15 residues long. Germline V gene data show CDR1 as MDHEN and CDR2 as SYDVKM. Trimming shortened V by 8 bases and J by 1 base, and 15 bases separated the two germline ends. For the CDR3, the DNA is TGTGCCAGCGGGGGGGCAGAGTGGAGCAATCAGCCCCAGCATTTT. It specifies CASGGAEWSNQPQHF.

The chain recombines TRBV27 with TRBJ1-1; no clear D. Germline V CDR1 and CDR2: MNHEY, SMNVEV (reference sequence). CDR3 size: 13 residues. V was cut by 5 bases and J by 0 bases, with 7 bases left in between. The CDR3 DNA sequence: TGTGCCAGCAGTCTGAGATTGAACACTGAAGCTTTCTTT. As protein: CASSLRLNTEAFF.

V is TRBV11-2 and J is TRBJ2-7; 7 nucleotides match TRBD1. CDR1 and CDR2 from the germline V gene are SGHAT and FQNNGV. The CDR3 length is 16 residues. V shed 5 bases, J shed 3 bases, and the junction held 13 bases outside the gene matches. For the CDR3, the DNA is TGTGCCAGCAGCCTACCCCAAACAGGGGCCCTCTACGAGCAGTACTTC. This gives the protein CASSLPQTGALYEQYF.

V gene TRBV28 combines with J gene TRBJ2-3; TRBD1 matches 10 bases. The CDR3 loop spans 15 amino acids. V lost 6 bases, J lost 5 bases, and 8 bases stayed unmatched. CDR1 and CDR2 from the germline V gene are MDHEN and SYDVKM. The CDR3 DNA reads as TGTGCCAGCAGCTACCGAGACAGGGGGCTAGATACGCAGTATTTT. As protein: CASSYRDRGLDTQYF. Based on the CDR3 plus reference TRBV28 and TRBJ2-3, the full variable domain is DVKVTQSSRYLVKRTGEKVFLECVQDMDHENMFWYRQDPGLGLRLIYFSYDVKMKEKGDIPEGYSVSREKKERFSLILESASTNQTSMYLCASSYRDRGLDTQYFGPGTRLTVL.

Here the CDR3 reads CASSSPHRGYQETQYF. DNA for the CDR3: TGTGCCAGCAGCTCCCCCCACAGGGGATACCAAGAGACCCAGTACTTC. The chain carries TRBV5-6 and TRBJ2-5; 7 positions agree with TRBD1. Trimming at V came to 3 bases and at J to 0 bases, leaving 8 bases not matched to a gene. The germline V gene has CDR1 SGHDT and CDR2 YYEEEE. The CDR3 totals 16 residues.

The chain carries TRBV5-1 and TRBJ2-7, with TRBD1 matching 10 bases. Trimming removed 4 bases from V and 2 bases from J; junction bases left unmatched: 3. The CDR3 spans 14 residues. Germline V lookup: CDR1 SGHRS, CDR2 YFSETQ. The CDR3 bases are TGCGCCAGCAGCCGGACAGGGGGAACCTACGAGCAGTACTTC. It specifies CASSRTGGTYEQYF.

The gene calls are TRBV4-3 and TRBJ1-2, with D hard to call. CDR3 size: 13 residues. Trimming removed 0 bases from V and 8 bases from J, with 10 bases in between. Germline loops: CDR1 LGHNA, CDR2 YSLEER. CDR3 amino acids: CASSQEYLEGYTF. CDR3 sequence (DNA): TGCGCCAGCAGCCAAGAGTATCTGGAGGGCTACACCTTC.

This rearrangement joins TRBV4-1 to TRBJ2-7; D remains unclear. The V end was cut by 1 base, the J end by 1 base, with 11 bases between. Germline CDR1 is MGHRA and CDR2 is YSYEKL. The CDR3 has 15 amino acids. The DNA of the CDR3 is TGCGCCAGCAGCCAAGTCGAGGAGTATTCCTACGAGCAGTACTTC. Translation: CASSQVEEYSYEQYF.

The CDR3 DNA reads TGTGCCAGCAGGGGGCTGGGGGGTTCTCATGAGCAGTTCTTC. Its protein is CASRGLGGSHEQFF. The chain employs TRBV25-1 and TRBJ2-1; D perhaps matches TRBD2 (6 bases). The CDR3 loop spans 14 amino acids. V lost 6 bases and J 8 bases, leaving 17 bases between the germline ends. Germline V gene lookup returns CDR1 MGHDK and CDR2 SYGVNS.

CDR3 nucleotides: TGTGCCAGCAGCTTGGGACAGCCCACAGATACGCAGTATTTT. The encoded protein is CASSLGQPTDTQYF. V is TRBV5-6 and J is TRBJ2-3, with D possibly matching TRBD1 (5 bases). The CDR3 runs 14 residues. Germline loops: CDR1 SGHDT, CDR2 YYEEEE. Between the trimmed V and J ends, which lost 0 bases and 2 bases, there was a span of 7 bases.

The gene calls are TRBV28 and TRBJ2-7; D may be TRBD1 (6 bases). Germline V gene lookup returns CDR1 MDHEN and CDR2 SYDVKM. Trimming removed 5 bases from V and 0 bases from J, with 11 bases in between. This CDR3 is built from 14 residues. The CDR3 here is CASSNTGSSYEQYF. In DNA form, the CDR3 reads TGTGCCAGCAGTAACACAGGGAGCTCCTACGAGCAGTACTTC.

A few counts support this clone. CDR3 loop: CASSPVWGQASGEAFF. The CDR3 nucleotides read TGCGCCAGCAGCCCGGTTTGGGGACAGGCCAGTGGGGAAGCTTTCTTT. J is TRBJ1-1 and V is TRBV5-1; 8 bases fit TRBD1. The CDR3 has 16 residues. Trimming at V came to 4 bases and at J to 8 bases, leaving 16 bases not matched to a gene. The germline V gene has CDR1 SGHRS and CDR2 YFSETQ.

The CDR3 spells CASSLGLAGGGRGEQFF. CDR3 in DNA: TGTGCCAGCAGCTTGGGACTAGCGGGAGGCGGTAGGGGTGAGCAGTTCTTC. This chain joins TRBV5-4 and TRBJ2-1, with 13 bases aligning to TRBD2. Looked up from germline, CDR1 is SGHNT and CDR2 is YYREEE (reference sequence). The CDR3 is 17 residues long. V gave up 0 bases and J gave up 9 bases; unmatched junction bases: 9.